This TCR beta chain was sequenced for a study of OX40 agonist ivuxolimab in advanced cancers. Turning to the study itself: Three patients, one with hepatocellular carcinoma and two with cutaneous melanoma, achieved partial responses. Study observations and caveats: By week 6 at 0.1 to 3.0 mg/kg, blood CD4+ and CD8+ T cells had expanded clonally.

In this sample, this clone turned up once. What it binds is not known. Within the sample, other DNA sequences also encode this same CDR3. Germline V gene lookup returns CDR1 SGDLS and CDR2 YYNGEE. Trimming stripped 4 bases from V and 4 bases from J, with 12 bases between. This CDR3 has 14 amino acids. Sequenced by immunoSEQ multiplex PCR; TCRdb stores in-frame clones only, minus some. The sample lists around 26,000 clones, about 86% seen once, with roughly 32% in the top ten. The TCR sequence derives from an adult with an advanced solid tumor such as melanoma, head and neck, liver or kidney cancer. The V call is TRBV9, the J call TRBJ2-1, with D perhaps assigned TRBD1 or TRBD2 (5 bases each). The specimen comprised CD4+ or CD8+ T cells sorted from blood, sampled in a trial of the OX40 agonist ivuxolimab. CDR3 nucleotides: TGTGCCAGCAGCCCCGGGACGGGGTACAATGAGCAGTTCTTC. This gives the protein CASSPGTGYNEQFF.